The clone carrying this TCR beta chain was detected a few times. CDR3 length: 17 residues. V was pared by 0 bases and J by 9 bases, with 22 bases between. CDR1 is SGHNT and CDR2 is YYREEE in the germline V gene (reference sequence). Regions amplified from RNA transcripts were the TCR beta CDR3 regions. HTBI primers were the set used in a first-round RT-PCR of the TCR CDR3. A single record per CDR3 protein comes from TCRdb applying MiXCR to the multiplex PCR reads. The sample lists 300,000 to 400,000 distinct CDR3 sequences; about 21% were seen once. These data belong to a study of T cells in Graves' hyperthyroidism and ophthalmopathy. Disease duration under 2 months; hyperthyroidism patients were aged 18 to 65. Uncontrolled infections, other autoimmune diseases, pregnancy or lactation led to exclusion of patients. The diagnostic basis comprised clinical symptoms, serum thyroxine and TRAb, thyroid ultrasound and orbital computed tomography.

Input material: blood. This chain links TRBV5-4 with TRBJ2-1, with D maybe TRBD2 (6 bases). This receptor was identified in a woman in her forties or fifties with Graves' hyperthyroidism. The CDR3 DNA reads TGTGCCAGCAGCTTGGTAACTGGTGTGCGGGAAGGGGTTGAGCAGTTCTTC. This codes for CASSLVTGVREGVEQFF.